The rows below give T cell receptor beta chains drawn from one sample of a study of shared clonotypes between healthy human individuals. Profiled with immunoSEQ multiplex PCR; TCRdb holds only in-frame clones, not every one. The table records some 2,400,000 clones, almost 96% of them present only once. The sample was naive CD4+ T cells sorted from blood. These receptors were taken from a man aged 18 to 30 in good health. Each CDR3 is given with its conserved first and last residue. Each record gives: V gene, D gene, clone size, J gene, CDR3 protein, CDR3 DNA. A D gene is named only where the DNA matches it firmly. Size values are once, few and many counts, or a class for expanded clones, and some rows have none.

TRBV11-2	TRBD2	.	TRBJ2-7	CASSPRKTSGSGIYEQYF	TGTGCCAGCAGCCCCCGTAAGACTAGCGGGAGTGGTATCTACGAGCAGTACTTC
TRBV19	.	.	TRBJ1-5	CASSGTSGQPQHF	TGTGCCAGTAGTGGGACATCTGGGCAGCCCCAGCATTTT
TRBV19	.	.	TRBJ2-2	CASSGGWNTGELFF	TGTGCCAGCTCCGGGGGCTGGAACACCGGGGAGCTGTTTTTT
TRBV7-2	.	.	TRBJ2-6	CASSKDRSGANVLTF	TGTGCCAGCAGCAAAGACCGCTCTGGGGCCAACGTCCTGACTTTC
TRBV7-2	.	.	TRBJ1-3	CASSGGLGNTIYF	TGTGCCAGCAGCGGAGGGCTTGGAAACACCATATATTTT
TRBV30	.	.	TRBJ1-2	CAWAPGAPYGYTF	TGTGCCTGGGCCCCCGGGGCCCCCTATGGCTACACCTTC
TRBV2	.	.	TRBJ1-2	CASSENGASNYGYTF	TGTGCCAGCAGTGAAAACGGGGCCTCTAACTATGGCTACACCTTC
TRBV5-1	TRBD2	.	TRBJ2-7	CASSLVGSGSSSYEQYF	TGCGCCAGCAGCTTGGTAGGTAGCGGGAGCAGCTCCTACGAGCAGTACTTC
TRBV7-3	.	.	TRBJ2-2	CASSFQGTGELFF	TGTGCCAGCAGCTTTCAGGGAACCGGGGAGCTGTTTTTT
TRBV6-5	.	.	TRBJ1-6	CASSYSGWPSPLHF	TGTGCCAGCAGTTACTCTGGGTGGCCTTCACCCCTCCACTTT
TRBV10-1	.	.	TRBJ2-4	CASSTQIRAQAKNIQYF	TGCGCCAGCAGTACTCAAATACGGGCCCAAGCCAAAAACATTCAGTACTTC
TRBV2	.	.	TRBJ2-5	CASSDGRETQYF	TGTGCCAGCAGTGATGGGAGAGAGACCCAGTACTTC
TRBV7-8	.	once	TRBJ1-1	CASSLLGTMNTEAFF	TGTGCCAGCAGCTTACTGGGGACAATGAACACTGAAGCTTTCTTT
TRBV18	.	.	TRBJ2-7	CASSPLKSYEQYF	TGTGCCAGCTCACCTCTGAAGTCGTACGAGCAGTACTTC
TRBV19	.	once	TRBJ2-1	CASSSGGVSYNEQFF	TGTGCCAGTAGTTCTGGCGGGGTCTCCTACAATGAGCAGTTCTTC
TRBV21-1	.	.	TRBJ2-1	CASSKRGLLCTYNEQFF	TGTGCCAGCAGCAAAAGGGGGCTTTTGTGCACCTACAATGAGCAGTTCTTC
TRBV6-1	.	.	TRBJ1-2	CATLTVNYGYTF	TGTGCCACCTTGACAGTTAACTATGGCTACACCTTC
TRBV30	.	.	TRBJ1-6	CAWTQGFGNSPLHF	TGTGCCTGGACCCAGGGTTTTGGTAATTCACCCCTCCACTTT
TRBV2	TRBD1	few	TRBJ1-1	CASRGQGRSTEAFF	TGTGCCAGCAGGGGACAGGGGAGGAGCACTGAAGCTTTCTTT
TRBV2	.	.	TRBJ2-5	CASSVRETQYF	TGTGCCAGCAGTGTTCGAGAGACCCAGTACTTC
TRBV7-2	.	.	TRBJ2-1	CASSLADSYNEQFF	TGTGCCAGCAGCTTAGCGGACTCATACAATGAGCAGTTCTTC
TRBV4-1	TRBD2	.	TRBJ2-5	CASSQGIGLAGAQRETQYF	TGCGCCAGCAGCCAAGGGATCGGGCTAGCGGGGGCCCAGCGGGAGACCCAGTACTTC
TRBV18	.	.	TRBJ2-7	CASSPGFRRMYEQYF	TGTGCCAGCTCACCAGGGTTTAGGAGGATGTACGAGCAGTACTTC
TRBV28	.	.	TRBJ1-6	CASTLGRGYSPLHF	TGTGCCAGCACTCTCGGCAGGGGCTATTCACCCCTCCACTTT
TRBV4-3	.	.	TRBJ1-6	CASSLNLRSSYNSPLHF	TGCGCCAGCAGCCTTAATCTGCGGAGCTCCTATAATTCACCCCTCCACTTT
TRBV6-6	.	.	TRBJ1-2	CASSSRSSGGDGYTF	TGTGCCAGCAGTTCGAGATCGTCGGGTGGGGATGGCTACACCTTC
TRBV10-3	.	once	TRBJ2-2	CAIRTGNTGELFF	TGTGCCATCAGAACAGGGAACACCGGGGAGCTGTTTTTT
TRBV6-5	.	.	TRBJ2-7	CASSRGGYEQYF	TGTGCCAGCAGTCGCGGAGGATACGAGCAGTACTTC
TRBV7-8	.	.	TRBJ1-1	CASSSYRFSSNTEAFF	TGTGCCAGCAGCTCCTACCGGTTCTCCTCGAACACTGAAGCTTTCTTT